The 4 T cell receptor beta chains presented below share a single source sample, sequenced in a study of blood T cells in healthy people across ages. A second PCR, run for roughly 7 to 11 cycles, used a sample-barcoded 5' primer plus a J-beta primer mix. TCRdb redid the calling of the 5' RACE reads with MiXCR, one entry per CDR3 protein. The sample records about 1.5 million distinct CDR3 sequences, about 45% being singletons. Sample: blood. Receptors originate from a woman aged 18-29 years in good health.

The chain combines TRBV5-1 with TRBJ2-1, with 8 positions matching TRBD2. Germline V gives CDR1 SGHRS, CDR2 YFSETQ. The CDR3 extends over 16 amino acids. The V and J ends lost 2 bases and 0 bases, in that order; junction bases with no gene match: 4. CDR3 in amino acids: CASSLSGGRSYNEQFF. The CDR3 DNA is TGCGCCAGCAGCTTAAGCGGGGGACGCTCCTACAATGAGCAGTTCTTC.

This clonotype was detected many times. The J gene is TRBJ2-6, the V gene TRBV28, with no clear D. Germline V gives CDR1 MDHEN, CDR2 SYDVKM. Trimming pared 2 bases from V and 0 bases from J, leaving 5 bases between. The CDR3 sequence is 15 residues long. In DNA, the CDR3 is TGTGCCAGCAGTTTAACCGACTCTGGGGCCAACGTCCTGACTTTC. Encoded protein: CASSLTDSGANVLTF.

The chain carries TRBV7-9 and TRBJ2-1; D remains unclear. The CDR3 runs to 11 residues. Germline CDR1 SEHNR, CDR2 FQNEAQ (reference sequence). Trimming shortened V by 4 bases and J by 12 bases, and 10 bases separated the two germline ends. The CDR3 loop reads CASSYYDGQFF. The DNA of the CDR3 is TGTGCCAGCAGCTATTACGATGGGCAGTTCTTC.

As DNA, the CDR3 is TGTGCCAGTGGGGGATGGACGAACACTGAAGCTTTCTTT. Protein: CASGGWTNTEAFF. The chain combines TRBV27 with TRBJ1-1; D perhaps matches TRBD1 (5 bases). The CDR3 spans 13 residues. CDR1 is MNHEY and CDR2 is SMNVEV in the germline V gene (reference sequence). V lost 9 bases and J 1 base, leaving 12 bases between the germline ends.